Included here is one T cell receptor (beta chain) sequence, with context. Its specificity is unknown. The sample is drawn from a study of T cells in Graves' hyperthyroidism and ophthalmopathy. The study's findings and limits: Blood held most thyroid clonotypes expanded above 0.001 frequency.

Germline V gene sequence: CDR1 LNHNV, CDR2 YYDKDF (reference sequence). This CDR3 contains 15 residues. V lost 2 bases and J lost 4, with 14 bases in between. The CDR3 regions of TCR beta were amplified from RNA transcripts. Researchers ran a first-round RT-PCR on the TCR CDR3 using the HTBI primer set. Using its own MiXCR run on the multiplex PCR reads, TCRdb lists one record per CDR3 protein. The table lists a few hundred thousand distinct CDR3 sequences, about 15% of them singletons, with around an eighth in the top ten. Sequencing was carried out using blood. The source of this sequence is a woman under 30 with Graves' hyperthyroidism. V gene TRBV15 combines with J gene TRBJ1-2, with D tentatively TRBD1 (6 bases). Here the CDR3 DNA reads TGTGCCACCAGCAGAATAAGGGGGGACTTCTATGGCTACACCTTC. Its translation: CATSRIRGDFYGYTF.